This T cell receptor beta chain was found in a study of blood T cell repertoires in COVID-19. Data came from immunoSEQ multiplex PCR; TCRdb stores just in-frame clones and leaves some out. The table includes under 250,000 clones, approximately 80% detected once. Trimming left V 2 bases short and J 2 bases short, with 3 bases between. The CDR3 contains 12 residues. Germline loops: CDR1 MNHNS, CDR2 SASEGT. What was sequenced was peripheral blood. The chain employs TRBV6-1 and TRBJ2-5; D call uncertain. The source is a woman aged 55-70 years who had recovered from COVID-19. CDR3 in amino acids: CASSETQETQYF. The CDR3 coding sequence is TGTGCCAGCAGTGAAACTCAAGAGACCCAGTACTTC.